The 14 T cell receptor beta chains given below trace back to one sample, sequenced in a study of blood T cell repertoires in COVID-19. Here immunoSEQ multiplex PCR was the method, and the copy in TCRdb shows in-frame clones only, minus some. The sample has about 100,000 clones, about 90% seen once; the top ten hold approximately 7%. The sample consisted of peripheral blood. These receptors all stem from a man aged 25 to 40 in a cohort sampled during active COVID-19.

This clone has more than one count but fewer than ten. CDR3 sequence (DNA): TGTGCCAGCAGCTTAGTTGGCAGGGTGGTCGAGCAGTACTTC. It specifies CASSLVGRVVEQYF. This chain joins TRBV7-9 and TRBJ2-7; a possible D gene is TRBD1 (5 bases). V gave up 1 base and J gave up 6 bases, with 13 bases separating them. CDR3 length: 14 amino acids. Germline assignment: CDR1 SEHNR and CDR2 FQNEAQ (reference sequence).

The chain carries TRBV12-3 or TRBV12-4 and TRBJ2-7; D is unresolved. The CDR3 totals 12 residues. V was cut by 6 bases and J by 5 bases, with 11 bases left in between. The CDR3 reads CASRRNVDEQYF. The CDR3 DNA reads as TGTGCCAGCAGGAGGAATGTGGACGAGCAGTACTTC.

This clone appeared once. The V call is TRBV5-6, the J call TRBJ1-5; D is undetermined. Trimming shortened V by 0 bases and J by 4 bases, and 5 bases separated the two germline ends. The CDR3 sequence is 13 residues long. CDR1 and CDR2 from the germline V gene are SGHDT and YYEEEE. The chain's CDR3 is CASSLAENQPQHF. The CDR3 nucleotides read TGTGCCAGCAGCTTGGCCGAGAATCAGCCCCAGCATTTT.

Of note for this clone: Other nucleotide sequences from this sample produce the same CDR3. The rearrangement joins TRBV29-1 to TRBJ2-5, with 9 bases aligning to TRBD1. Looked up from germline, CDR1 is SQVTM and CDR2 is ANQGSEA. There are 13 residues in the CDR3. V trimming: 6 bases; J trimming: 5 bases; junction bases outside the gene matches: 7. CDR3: CSVRTGVLETQYF. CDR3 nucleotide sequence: TGCAGCGTCAGGACAGGGGTGCTGGAGACCCAGTACTTC.

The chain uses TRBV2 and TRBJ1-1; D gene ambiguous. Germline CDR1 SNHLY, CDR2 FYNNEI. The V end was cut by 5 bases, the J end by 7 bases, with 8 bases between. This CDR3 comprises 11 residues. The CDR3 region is CASSPGGEAFF. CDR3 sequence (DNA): TGTGCCAGCAGTCCGGGTGGTGAAGCTTTCTTT.

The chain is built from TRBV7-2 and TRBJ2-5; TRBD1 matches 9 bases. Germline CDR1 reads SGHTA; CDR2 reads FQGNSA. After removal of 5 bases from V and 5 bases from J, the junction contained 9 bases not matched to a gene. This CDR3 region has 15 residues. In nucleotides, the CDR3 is TGTGCCAGCAGCCTCGGGACAGGGTGGCGGGAGACCCAGTACTTC. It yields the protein CASSLGTGWRETQYF.

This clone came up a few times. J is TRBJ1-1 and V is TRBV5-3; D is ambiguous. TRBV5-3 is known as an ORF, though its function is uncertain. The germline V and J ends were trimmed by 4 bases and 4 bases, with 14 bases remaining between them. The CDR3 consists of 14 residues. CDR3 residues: CARSVGPGSTEAFF. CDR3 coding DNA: TGTGCCAGAAGCGTAGGCCCGGGGAGCACTGAAGCTTTCTTT.

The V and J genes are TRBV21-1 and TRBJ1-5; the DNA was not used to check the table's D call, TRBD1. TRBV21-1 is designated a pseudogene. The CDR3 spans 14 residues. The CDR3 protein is CASSKVGTNQPQHF. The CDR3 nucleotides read TGTGCCAGCAGCAAGGTGGGGACAAATCAGCCCCAGCATTTT.

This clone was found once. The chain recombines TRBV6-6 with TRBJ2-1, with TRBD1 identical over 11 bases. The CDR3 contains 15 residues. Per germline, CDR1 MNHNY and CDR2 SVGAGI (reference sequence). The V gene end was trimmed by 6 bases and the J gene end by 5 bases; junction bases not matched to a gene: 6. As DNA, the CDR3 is TGTGCCAGCAGGCGCGAGGGACAGGGGGACAATGAGCAGTTCTTC. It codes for CASRREGQGDNEQFF.

The CDR3 sequence: CASSLERDTEAFF. The CDR3, as DNA: TGTGCCAGCAGCTTAGAACGGGACACTGAAGCTTTCTTT. The chain is built from TRBV11-2 and TRBJ1-1; D not certain. CDR1 is SGHAT, CDR2 FQNNGV, per germline. The CDR3 spans 13 residues. Trimming left V 0 bases short and J 3 bases short, with 5 bases between.

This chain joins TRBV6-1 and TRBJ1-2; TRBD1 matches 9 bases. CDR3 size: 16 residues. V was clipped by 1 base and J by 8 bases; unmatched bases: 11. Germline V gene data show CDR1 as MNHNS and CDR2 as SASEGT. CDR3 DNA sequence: TGTGCCAGCAGTGAAGGCGTTACACAGGGGGCGCGGGGCTACACCTTC. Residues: CASSEGVTQGARGYTF.

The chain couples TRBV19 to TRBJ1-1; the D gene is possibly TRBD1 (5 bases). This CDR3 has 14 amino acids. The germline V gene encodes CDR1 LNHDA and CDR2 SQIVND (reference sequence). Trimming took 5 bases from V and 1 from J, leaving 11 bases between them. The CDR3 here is CASSPRTSNTEAFF. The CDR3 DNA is TGTGCCAGTAGTCCAAGGACATCGAACACTGAAGCTTTCTTT.

The CDR3 DNA sequence: TGTGCCACCAGCGCCCCCGGGACAGGGGTGGCAGATACGCAGTATTTT. Translated: CATSAPGTGVADTQYF. The chain links TRBV15 to TRBJ2-3; 10 bases align to TRBD1. J gave up 4 bases and V 5 bases, and 9 bases lay outside the gene matches. Germline-derived CDR1 and CDR2 are LNHNV and YYDKDF (reference sequence). The CDR3 length is 16 residues.

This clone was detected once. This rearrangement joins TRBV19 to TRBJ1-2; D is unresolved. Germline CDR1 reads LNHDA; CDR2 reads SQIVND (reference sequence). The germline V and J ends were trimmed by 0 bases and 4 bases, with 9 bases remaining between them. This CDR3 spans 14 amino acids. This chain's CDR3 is CASSIEAGLYGYTF. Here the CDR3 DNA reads TGTGCCAGTAGTATAGAGGCAGGCCTCTATGGCTACACCTTC.